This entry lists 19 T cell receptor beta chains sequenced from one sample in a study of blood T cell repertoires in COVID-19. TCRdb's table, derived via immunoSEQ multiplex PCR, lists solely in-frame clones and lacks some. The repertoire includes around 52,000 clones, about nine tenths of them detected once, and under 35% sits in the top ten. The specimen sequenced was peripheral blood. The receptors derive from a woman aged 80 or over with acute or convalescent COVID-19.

The CDR3 loop is CASSPSREAGYTF. DNA for the CDR3: TGTGCCAGCTCACCATCCAGGGAGGCTGGCTACACCTTC. This sequence joins TRBV18 and TRBJ1-2, with a weak D call TRBD1 (5 bases). The CDR3 covers 13 residues. Trimming left V 2 bases short and J 7 bases short, with 11 bases between. Germline V gene lookup returns CDR1 KGHSH and CDR2 LQKENI.

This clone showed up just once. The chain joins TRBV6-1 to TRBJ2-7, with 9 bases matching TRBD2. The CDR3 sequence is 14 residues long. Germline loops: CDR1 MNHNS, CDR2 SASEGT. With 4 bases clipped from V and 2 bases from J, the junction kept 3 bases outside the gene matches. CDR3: CASSAAGGTYEQYV. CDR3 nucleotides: TGTGCCAGCAGTGCAGCGGGGGGTACCTACGAGCAGTACGTC.

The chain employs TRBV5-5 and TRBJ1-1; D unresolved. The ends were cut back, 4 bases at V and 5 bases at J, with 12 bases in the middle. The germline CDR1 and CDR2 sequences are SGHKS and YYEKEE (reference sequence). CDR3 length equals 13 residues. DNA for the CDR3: TGTGCCAGCAGCGAAGTGGCGGGTACTGAAGCTTTCTTT. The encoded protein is CASSEVAGTEAFF.

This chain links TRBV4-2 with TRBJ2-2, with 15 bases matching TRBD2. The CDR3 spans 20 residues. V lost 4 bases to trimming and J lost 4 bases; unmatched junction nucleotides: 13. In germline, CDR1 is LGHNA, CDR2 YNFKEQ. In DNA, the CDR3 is TGTGCCAGCAGCCCATCGATAGGACTAGCGGGGGGGCCGGGCACCGGGGAGCTGTTTTTT. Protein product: CASSPSIGLAGGPGTGELFF.

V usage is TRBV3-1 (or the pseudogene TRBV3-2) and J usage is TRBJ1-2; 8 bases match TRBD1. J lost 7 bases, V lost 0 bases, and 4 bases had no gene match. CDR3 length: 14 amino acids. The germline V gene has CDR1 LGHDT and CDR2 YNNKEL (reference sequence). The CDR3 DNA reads TGTGCCAGCAGCCAAGACAGGGGGCAGGGTGGCTACACCTTC. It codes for CASSQDRGQGGYTF.

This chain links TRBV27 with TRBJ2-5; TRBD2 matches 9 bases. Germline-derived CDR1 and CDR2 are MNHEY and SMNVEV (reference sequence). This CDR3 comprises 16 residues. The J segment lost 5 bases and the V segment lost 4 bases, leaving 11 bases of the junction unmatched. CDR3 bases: TGTGCCAGCAGTTCGGGCAGCGGGGGGCCTCGGGAGACCCAGTACTTC. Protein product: CASSSGSGGPRETQYF.

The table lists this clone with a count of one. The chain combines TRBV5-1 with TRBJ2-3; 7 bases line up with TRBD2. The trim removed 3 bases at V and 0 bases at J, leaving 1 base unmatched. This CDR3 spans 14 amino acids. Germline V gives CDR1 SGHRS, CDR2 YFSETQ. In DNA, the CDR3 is TGCGCCAGCAGCTCGGGACTAAGCACAGATACGCAGTATTTT. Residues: CASSSGLSTDTQYF.

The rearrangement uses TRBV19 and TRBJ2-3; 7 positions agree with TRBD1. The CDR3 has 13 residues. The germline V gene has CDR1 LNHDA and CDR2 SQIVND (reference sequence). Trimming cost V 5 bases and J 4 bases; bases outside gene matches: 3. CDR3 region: CASSSTGADTQYF. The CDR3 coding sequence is TGTGCCAGTAGTTCTACAGGGGCAGATACGCAGTATTTT.

The CDR3 DNA reads TGTGCCAGCACCGGGACAGGGGTTCGCGAGCAGTACTTC. It translates to CASTGTGVREQYF. V gene TRBV2 combines with J gene TRBJ2-7; TRBD1 matches 10 bases. Unmatched junction bases numbered 6, after V lost 7 bases and J lost 6 bases. CDR1 is SNHLY, CDR2 FYNNEI, per germline. This CDR3 has 13 residues.

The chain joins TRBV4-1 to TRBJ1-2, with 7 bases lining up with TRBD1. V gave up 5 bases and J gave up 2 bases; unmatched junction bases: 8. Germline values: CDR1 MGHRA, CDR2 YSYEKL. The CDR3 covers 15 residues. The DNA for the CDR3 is TGCGCCAGCAGCACCCGACAGGGACGGAACTATGGCTACACCTTC. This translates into CASSTRQGRNYGYTF.

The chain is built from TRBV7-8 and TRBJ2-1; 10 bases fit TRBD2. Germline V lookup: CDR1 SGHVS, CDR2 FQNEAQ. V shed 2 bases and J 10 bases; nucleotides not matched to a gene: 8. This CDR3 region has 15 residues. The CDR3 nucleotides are TGTGCCAGCAGCTTAACAGCGGGGGGGCTCGAGGAGCAGTTCTTC. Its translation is CASSLTAGGLEEQFF.

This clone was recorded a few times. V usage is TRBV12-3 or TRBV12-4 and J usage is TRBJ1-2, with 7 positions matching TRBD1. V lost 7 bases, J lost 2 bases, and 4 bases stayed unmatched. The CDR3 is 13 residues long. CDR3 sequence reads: CASTNRGNYGYTF. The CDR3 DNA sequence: TGTGCCAGCACCAACAGGGGAAACTATGGCTACACCTTC.

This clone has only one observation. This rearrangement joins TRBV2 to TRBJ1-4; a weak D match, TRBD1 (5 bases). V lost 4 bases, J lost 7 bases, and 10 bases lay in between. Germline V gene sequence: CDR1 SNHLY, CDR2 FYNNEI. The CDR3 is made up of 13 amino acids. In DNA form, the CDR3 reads TGTGCCAGCAGTGTGGAGGGGCGTGAAAAACTGTTTTTT. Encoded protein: CASSVEGREKLFF.

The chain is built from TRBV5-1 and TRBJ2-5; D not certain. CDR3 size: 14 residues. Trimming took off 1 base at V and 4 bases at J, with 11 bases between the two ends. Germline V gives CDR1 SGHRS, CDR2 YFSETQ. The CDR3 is CASSLTAGTETQYF. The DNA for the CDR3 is TGCGCCAGCAGCTTGACAGCAGGCACAGAGACCCAGTACTTC.

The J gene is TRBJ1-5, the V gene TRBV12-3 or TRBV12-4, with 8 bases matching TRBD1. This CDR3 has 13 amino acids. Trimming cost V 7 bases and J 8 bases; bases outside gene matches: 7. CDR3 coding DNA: TGTGCCAGCACCAAGACAGGGGTCGAGCCCCAGCATTTT. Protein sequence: CASTKTGVEPQHF.

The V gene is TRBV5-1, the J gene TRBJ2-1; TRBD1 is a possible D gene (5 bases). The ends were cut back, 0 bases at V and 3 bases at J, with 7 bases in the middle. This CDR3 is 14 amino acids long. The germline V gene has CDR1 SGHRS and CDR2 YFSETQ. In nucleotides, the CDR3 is TGCGCCAGCAGCTTGGTGGGGCACTACAATGAGCAGTTCTTC. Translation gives CASSLVGHYNEQFF.

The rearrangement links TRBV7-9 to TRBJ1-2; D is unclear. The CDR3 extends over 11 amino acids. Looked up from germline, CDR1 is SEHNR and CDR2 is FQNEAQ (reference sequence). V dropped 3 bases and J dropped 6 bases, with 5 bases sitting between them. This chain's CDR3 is CASSLADGYTF. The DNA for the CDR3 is TGTGCCAGCAGCTTGGCAGATGGCTACACCTTC.

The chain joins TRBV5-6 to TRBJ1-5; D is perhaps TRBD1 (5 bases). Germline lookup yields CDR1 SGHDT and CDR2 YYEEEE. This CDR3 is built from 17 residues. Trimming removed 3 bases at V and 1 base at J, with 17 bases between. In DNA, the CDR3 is TGTGCCAGCAGCTCAACAGGATCCCATAAGAGCAATCAGCCCCAGCATTTT. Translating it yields CASSSTGSHKSNQPQHF.

CDR3 sequence reads: CSARQGSIDEQYF. In nucleotides, the CDR3 is TGCAGCGCCCGACAGGGATCGATCGACGAGCAGTACTTC. The chain combines TRBV29-1 with TRBJ2-7; 7 bases align to TRBD1. The V gene end was trimmed by 7 bases and the J gene end by 5 bases; junction bases not matched to a gene: 11. The CDR3 is 13 residues long. CDR1 is SQVTM, CDR2 ANQGSEA, per germline.